This TCR beta chain was sequenced for a study of CD8+ T cells in alopecia areata. RNA extraction and reverse transcription yielded cDNA as sequencing template. Libraries were prepared by immunoSEQ multiplex PCR; TCRdb keeps only in-frame clonotypes and omits some of them. This table has under 70,000 clones, approximately 58% appearing once. Germline values: CDR1 LNHDA, CDR2 SQIVND (reference sequence). Trimming removed 5 bases from V and 0 bases from J, with 11 bases in between. This CDR3 has 15 residues. This clone was seen repeatedly, ten times or more. The same CDR3 is also encoded by other DNA sequences in this sample.

Sample: CD8+ T cells sorted from blood, taken at week 0. This TCR derives from a human donor with alopecia areata. This chain links TRBV19 with TRBJ1-5; D is perhaps TRBD1 (5 bases). The DNA for the CDR3 is TGTGCCAGTAGTCTAACAGGCTATAGCAATCAGCCCCAGCATTTT. Protein product: CASSLTGYSNQPQHF.